The clone carrying this T cell receptor beta chain was counted ten times or more. The antigen remains undetermined. This PCR relied on a set of 60 Vbeta primers and 13 Jbeta primers. Produced via immunoSEQ multiplex PCR; TCRdb's table is partial and in-frame only. The profile covers some 140,000 clones, with about 75% appearing a single time and around 1.5% taken by the ten largest. The entry originates in a study of cytomegalovirus exposure and HLA in healthy donors. Study results and caveats: Prior analysis indicated that the majority of TCR beta V segments exhibited productivity approximately 87% or approximately 30% of the time. Rarity held for most TCR sequences, but there were some public TCRs that occurred in many donors. Sequence variants that were highly shared formed a cluster that was likely a sequencing artifact.

This CDR3 spans 14 amino acids. The V and J ends lost 1 base and 5 bases respectively, with 11 bases between them. CDR1 and CDR2 (germline): MNHNS, SASEGT. The sequencing input was PBMCs. The rearrangement uses TRBV6-1 and TRBJ1-1; no firm D call. This sequence originates from a woman between 35 and 50 years old in good health and CMV-seronegative. The CDR3 bases are TGTGCCAGCAGTGAAGTTGATGGGAGAACTGAAGCTTTCTTT. It is translated as CASSEVDGRTEAFF.